Listed below are T cell receptor beta chains from one sample, sequenced in a study of blood T cell repertoires in COVID-19. Measured with immunoSEQ multiplex PCR; TCRdb has only the in-frame clones, and not every one. The sample carries about 140,000 clones, more than 60% recorded once. Sequencing input: peripheral blood. These receptor sequences come from a man aged 45-65 years with acute or convalescent COVID-19. Each CDR3 is given with its conserved first and last residue. D genes are given only for firm matches. Not all rows give a size; the values are once, few, many and, for expanded clones, a class.

J gene | V gene | clone size | D gene | CDR3 DNA | CDR3 protein
TRBJ1-3 | TRBV12-3/TRBV12-4 | - | TRBD1 | TGTGCCAGCAGGGGGGACAGTGGAAACACCATATATTTT | CASRGDSGNTIYF
TRBJ1-3 | TRBV7-2 | - | TRBD1 | TGTGCCAGCAGCCTTGACAGGGACGGGTCTGGAAACACCATATATTTT | CASSLDRDGSGNTIYF
TRBJ2-1 | TRBV4-1 | - | - | TGCGCCAGCAGCCACACGCTCCGGGACAATTACAATGAGCAGTTCTTC | CASSHTLRDNYNEQFF
TRBJ2-3 | TRBV2 | - | TRBD2 | TGTGCCAGCGGGGAGGGATCATTAGGGTATTTT | CASGEGSLGYF
TRBJ2-1 | TRBV25-1 | many | - | TGTGCCAGCAGTGACCTCGATAGCTATGAGCAGTTCTTC | CASSDLDSYEQFF
TRBJ1-2 | TRBV3-1/TRBV3-2 | few | - | TGTGCCAGCAGCCCGTCTCAGGGAGGGGATGGCTACACCTTC | CASSPSQGGDGYTF
TRBJ2-1 | TRBV30 | - | - | TGTGCCTGGAGTACGGTCCCTGGGCAGTTCTTC | CAWSTVPGQFF
TRBJ1-2 | TRBV21-1 | - | - | TGTGCCAGCAGCAAAGTAGCAGAACTCTATGGCTACACCTTC | CASSKVAELYGYTF
TRBJ1-2 | TRBV19 | - | TRBD1 | TGTGCCAGTAGTAAGGACAGGGGGCGCTTCTATGGCTACACCTTC | CASSKDRGRFYGYTF
TRBJ1-1 | TRBV18 | - | - | TGTGCCAGCTCACCGCGAGAGTTGAACACTGAAGCTTTCTTT | CASSPRELNTEAFF
TRBJ1-2 | TRBV5-8 | - | TRBD1 | TGTGCCAGCAGCATTACAGGGGTAGTTCTCCCTGGCTACACCTTC | CASSITGVVLPGYTF
TRBJ1-5 | TRBV27 | - | TRBD1 | TGTGCCAGCAGTGGGACAGGGTATCAGCCCCAGCATTTT | CASSGTGYQPQHF
TRBJ2-1 | TRBV24-1 | - | TRBD2 | TGTGCCACCAGTGATCCCGACGGGGGGGACAATGAGCAGTTCTTC | CATSDPDGGDNEQFF
TRBJ1-6 | TRBV7-3 | - | TRBD1 | TGTGCCAGCAGCTTCGGGACAGAGAATTCACCCCTCCACTTT | CASSFGTENSPLHF
TRBJ2-5 | TRBV28 | - | - | TGTGCCAGCAGCCCCGGGGGAGCGGAGACCCAGTACTTC | CASSPGGAETQYF
TRBJ2-6 | TRBV27 | few | TRBD1 | TGTGCCAGCAGTTTCCTGGGACAGGGTCGCTCTGGGGCCAACGTCCTGACTTTC | CASSFLGQGRSGANVLTF
TRBJ1-2 | TRBV7-8 | - | TRBD1 | TGTGCCAGCAGCACAGGGGGGAATTATGGCTACACCTTC | CASSTGGNYGYTF
TRBJ1-1 | TRBV2 | - | - | TGTGCCAGCAAAAGACAGAGGAACACTGAAGCTTTCTTT | CASKRQRNTEAFF
TRBJ1-2 | TRBV6-2/TRBV6-3 | - | - | TGTGCCAGCAGTTACCCACAGGGCTACACCTTC | CASSYPQGYTF
TRBJ2-3 | TRBV2 | - | - | TGTGCCAGGGGGCAACCAGATACGCAGTATTTT | CARGQPDTQYF
TRBJ2-5 | TRBV11-2 | - | TRBD2 | TGTGCCAGCAGCGACAACCGTTTAGCGGGGGGCCAAGAGACCCAGTACTTC | CASSDNRLAGGQETQYF
TRBJ1-1 | TRBV29-1 | - | - | TGCAGCGTTTACAGAATGAACACTGAAGCTTTCTTT | CSVYRMNTEAFF
TRBJ2-1 | TRBV27 | once | - | TGTGCCAGCAGTGCGGGACTGGAGGGGAATGAGCAGTTCTTC | CASSAGLEGNEQFF
TRBJ1-1 | TRBV2 | - | - | TGTGCCAGCACCTCCGGGTGGGGGGGCACTGAAGCTTTCTTT | CASTSGWGGTEAFF
TRBJ2-2 | TRBV19 | - | TRBD1 | TGTGCCACCGGGACAGGGGGGAACACCGGGGAGCTGTTTTTT | CATGTGGNTGELFF
TRBJ1-1 | TRBV6-2/TRBV6-3 | - | TRBD1 | TGTGCCAGCAGTCGGACAGGAATGAACACTGAAGCTTTCTTT | CASSRTGMNTEAFF
TRBJ1-2 | TRBV5-4 | few | TRBD1 | TGTGCCAGCAGCTTGGACCTGGGACAGGGGGATCAGGGCTACACCTTC | CASSLDLGQGDQGYTF
TRBJ2-4 | TRBV30 | - | TRBD2 | TGTGCCTGGAGTGGGACTAGCGAGGACATTCAGTACTTC | CAWSGTSEDIQYF
TRBJ2-1 | TRBV14 | - | - | TGTGCCAGCAGCCAAGCTATTTACAATGAGCAGTTCTTC | CASSQAIYNEQFF
TRBJ1-1 | TRBV5-5 | - | - | TGTGCCAGCAGCTTGCAAAATACTGAAGCTTTCTTT | CASSLQNTEAFF
TRBJ1-5 | TRBV6-1 | few | - | TGTGCCAGCAGTGAGGACAGAGGCAATCAGCCCCAGCATTTT | CASSEDRGNQPQHF
TRBJ2-3 | TRBV5-6 | - | TRBD2 | TGTGCCAGCAGCTTTAGCGGGGGGGCAGATACGCAGTATTTT | CASSFSGGADTQYF
TRBJ2-2 | TRBV11-3 | - | - | TGTGCCAGCAGCTTAGGTCGGACAGGGGAGCTGTTTTTT | CASSLGRTGELFF
TRBJ1-5 | TRBV30 | few | TRBD1 | TGTGCCTGGTCACCGGGACAGGAAAATCAGCCCCAGCATTTT | CAWSPGQENQPQHF
TRBJ2-3 | TRBV3-1/TRBV3-2 | - | TRBD2 | TGTGCCAGCAGCCAAGACCCTAGCGGGGTCACAGATACGCAGTATTTT | CASSQDPSGVTDTQYF
TRBJ1-3 | TRBV7-3 | - | TRBD1 | TGTGCCCGCCAACCGGGACAGGGCAAAGAGGTACTCACCATATATTTT | CARQPGQGKEVLTIYF
TRBJ1-1 | TRBV19 | - | - | TGTGCCAGTAAAGCGACGAGGGAGGATTACAGAGCTTTCTTT | CASKATREDYRAFF
TRBJ1-1 | TRBV5-1 | once | - | TGCGCCAGCAGCTTGGTTGACAGCGACACTGAAGCTTTCTTT | CASSLVDSDTEAFF
TRBJ2-3 | TRBV19 | - | TRBD2 | TGTGCCAGTAGTATAGACGGAATAGCGGGGGCCTCAGATACGCAGTATTTT | CASSIDGIAGASDTQYF
TRBJ1-1 | TRBV19 | - | - | TGTGCCAGTATCCCGCCTGGGGGCAAATACCACACTGAAGCTTTCTTT | CASIPPGGKYHTEAFF
TRBJ2-1 | TRBV19 | - | TRBD2 | TGTGCCAGTAGTTGGAGGGGGCGGGGGGGCCACAATGAGCAGTTCTTC | CASSWRGRGGHNEQFF
TRBJ1-1 | TRBV7-2 | few | TRBD1 | TGTGCCAGCAGCTCCCGGGACAGGGCACAGGGAGCTTTCTTT | CASSSRDRAQGAFF
TRBJ1-4 | TRBV6-6 | - | TRBD1 | TGTGCCAGCAGTCCCCGGGACAGGGGTGGTGAAAAACTGTTTTTT | CASSPRDRGGEKLFF
TRBJ2-3 | TRBV18 | once | - | TGTGCCAGCTCTCATTCCCAGGGGCAGACTGCTAGCACAGATACGCAGTATTTT | CASSHSQGQTASTDTQYF
TRBJ2-3 | TRBV5-1 | - | - | TGCGCCAGCAGCTTAGCTTTAGGGAGAGATACGCAGTATTTT | CASSLALGRDTQYF
TRBJ1-1 | TRBV13 | - | - | TGTGCCAGCAGCAAGATACCAGGGCTGGGCACTGAAGCTTTCTTT | CASSKIPGLGTEAFF
TRBJ2-1 | TRBV14 | - | - | TGTGCCAGCAGCCAAGGTAGCTCCTACAATGAGCAGTTCTTC | CASSQGSSYNEQFF
TRBJ2-7 | TRBV27 | - | TRBD1 | TGTGCCAGCAGTTCAACCGGGACAGGGGGCTACGAGCAGTACTTC | CASSSTGTGGYEQYF
TRBJ2-5 | TRBV5-1 | - | - | TGCGCCAGCAGCTCTGGCGGGGCAGAGAAAGAGACCCAGTACTTC | CASSSGGAEKETQYF
TRBJ2-3 | TRBV7-7 | once | - | TGTGCCAGCAGCTTAGACAGGGCAGATACGCAGTATTTT | CASSLDRADTQYF
TRBJ1-4 | TRBV6-2/TRBV6-3 | - | - | TGTGCCAGCAGTTACCTGAGGGACGGAGGGGATGAAAAACTGTTTTTT | CASSYLRDGGDEKLFF
TRBJ1-4 | TRBV5-1 | - | - | TGCGCCAGCAGCTGGGGAGGACTTAATGAAAAACTGTTTTTT | CASSWGGLNEKLFF
TRBJ1-1 | TRBV10-1 | few | - | TGCGCCAGCAGGTACGCAGGGAACACTGAAGCTTTCTTT | CASRYAGNTEAFF